One sample yielded the 13 T cell receptor beta chains listed below, sequenced in a study of early T cells in non-severe SARS-CoV-2 infection. TCRdb re-called the 5' RACE reads with MiXCR, one entry per CDR3 protein. The data show 85,000 to 100,000 distinct CDR3 sequences, with approximately 10% seen just once and approximately 5.3% held by the top ten. The sample consisted of whole blood. These receptors all come from an adult who was a healthcare worker with PCR-confirmed SARS-CoV-2 infection or an uninfected control (not recorded which).

This clonotype came up many times. The chain has TRBV7-6 and TRBJ2-1, with TRBD1 matching over 10 bases. Germline CDR1 reads SGHVS; CDR2 reads FNYEAQ. The CDR3 is 15 amino acids. V gave up 5 bases and J gave up 6 bases; unmatched junction bases: 7. CDR3: CASSPRTGGINEQFF. In DNA form, the CDR3 reads TGTGCCAGCAGCCCACGGACAGGGGGTATCAATGAGCAGTTCTTC. Full variable domain (remainder filled in from reference TRBV7-6 and TRBJ2-1): GAGVSQSPRYKVTKRGQDVALRCDPISGHVSLYWYRQALGQGPEFLTYFNYEAQQDKSGLPNDRFSAERPEGSISTLTIQRTEQRDSAMYRCASSPRTGGINEQFFGPGTRLTVL.

Turning to this clonotype: One end of the junction fails to match germline, which may point to a read error. V usage is TRBV28 and J usage is TRBJ1-6, with 8 bases that match TRBD1. The V gene's germline CDR1 is MDHEN and CDR2 SYDVKM. The CDR3 covers 16 residues. The CDR3 DNA reads TGTGCCAGCAGTTTACCTCAGGGGGCGGTAAATTCACCCCTCCATTTT. Translating it yields CASSLPQGAVNSPLHF.

This sequence joins TRBV7-9 and TRBJ2-7; D is ambiguous. The CDR3 runs 14 residues. Germline V gives CDR1 SEHNR, CDR2 FQNEAQ (reference sequence). V was pared by 5 bases and J by 1 base, with 12 bases between. The CDR3 nucleotides read TGTGCCAGCAGCCCCATTACAGCATCCTACGAGCAGTACTTC. It codes for CASSPITASYEQYF.

This clonotype was counted between two and nine times. The rearrangement links TRBV29-1 to TRBJ2-3; either TRBD1 or TRBD2 may fit D (5 bases each). The CDR3 is made up of 16 amino acids. V was cut by 3 bases and J by 3 bases, with 19 bases left in between. Germline V gene data show CDR1 as SQVTM and CDR2 as ANQGSEA. The CDR3 here is CSVDPTGTAKTDTQYF. The CDR3 DNA reads TGCAGCGTTGACCCCACCGGGACGGCGAAAACAGATACGCAGTATTTT.

This clonotype has a handful of counts. The chain joins TRBV18 to TRBJ1-1; D uncertain. With 0 bases removed from V and 3 bases from J, the gap between germline ends came to 5 bases. Germline V CDR1 and CDR2: KGHSH, LQKENI. The CDR3 is made up of 13 amino acids. The CDR3 coding sequence is TGTGCCAGCTCACCACCGTGGGACACTGAAGCTTTCTTT. The encoded protein is CASSPPWDTEAFF.

This clonotype was detected many times. This chain connects TRBV11-2 to TRBJ1-1; TRBD1 matches at 7 bases. This CDR3 contains 15 residues. Per germline, CDR1 SGHAT and CDR2 FQNNGV. After removal of 1 base from V and 5 bases from J, the junction contained 7 bases not matched to a gene. The CDR3 coding sequence is TGTGCCAGCAGCTTAGTAGGTCCAGGGGGGACTGAAGCTTTCTTT. Its translation is CASSLVGPGGTEAFF.

In its sample, this clonotype was seen a few times. J is TRBJ1-1 and V is TRBV7-6; TRBD1 might be the D (5 bases). With 5 bases removed from V and 7 bases from J, the gap between germline ends came to 23 bases. The CDR3 has 16 amino acids. Germline V CDR1 and CDR2: SGHVS, FNYEAQ. CDR3 bases: TGTGCCAGCAGCCCCCCCGACAGCGGGTACACTATTGAAGCTTTCTTT. Protein sequence: CASSPPDSGYTIEAFF. The variable domain in full, completed from reference TRBV7-6 and TRBJ1-1, reads GAGVSQSPRYKVTKRGQDVALRCDPISGHVSLYWYRQALGQGPEFLTYFNYEAQQDKSGLPNDRFSAERPEGSISTLTIQRTEQRDSAMYRCASSPPDSGYTIEAFFGQGTRLTVV.

This rearrangement joins TRBV27 to TRBJ1-6; D gene uncertain. V lost 2 bases and J 7 bases, leaving 6 bases between the germline ends. The germline V gene encodes CDR1 MNHEY and CDR2 SMNVEV (reference sequence). The CDR3 extends over 13 amino acids. The CDR3 coding sequence is TGTGCCAGCAGTTTACAGCAAAATTCACCCCTCCACTTT. It specifies CASSLQQNSPLHF.

This clonotype has a count of ten or more. This rearrangement joins TRBV11-2 to TRBJ2-7; D may be TRBD2 (6 bases). Germline-derived CDR1 and CDR2 are SGHAT and FQNNGV. CDR3 length: 12 amino acids. V lost 5 bases to trimming and J lost 3 bases, with 8 bases between them. The CDR3 sequence is CASSPRGYEQYF. As DNA, the CDR3 is TGTGCCAGCAGCCCGCGGGGCTACGAGCAGTACTTC.

This chain's CDR3 is CASSEANRGGTEAFF. The CDR3 nucleotides read TGTGCCAGCAGTGAAGCCAACAGGGGGGGGACTGAAGCTTTCTTT. The chain has TRBV6-1 and TRBJ1-1; 8 nucleotides match TRBD1. This CDR3 contains 15 residues. Germline loops: CDR1 MNHNS, CDR2 SASEGT. With V trimmed by 0 bases and J by 5 bases, 5 bases remained unmatched.

This clonotype has at least ten counts. The genes are TRBV19 and TRBJ2-2; perhaps D is TRBD1 or TRBD2 (6 bases each). The CDR3 loop spans 14 amino acids. Looked up from germline, CDR1 is LNHDA and CDR2 is SQIVND (reference sequence). With 5 bases removed from V and 5 bases from J, the gap between germline ends came to 12 bases. The CDR3, as DNA: TGTGCCAGTAGTCGGCAGGGGAGGACCGGGGAGCTGTTTTTT. Protein: CASSRQGRTGELFF.

The chain has TRBV3-1 and TRBJ2-5, with 11 bases lining up with TRBD2. Looked up from germline, CDR1 is LGHDT and CDR2 is YNNKEL (reference sequence). Trimming removed 4 bases from V and 0 bases from J; junction bases left unmatched: 7. The CDR3 has 17 amino acids. The CDR3 DNA follows: TGTGCCAGCAGCCCGCGTTTTAGCGGGAGGGACCAAGAGACCCAGTACTTC. Translated: CASSPRFSGRDQETQYF.

The rearrangement links TRBV3-1 to TRBJ2-7, with 8 bases identical to TRBD1. V dropped 4 bases and J dropped 5; count of bases not matched to a gene: 13. This CDR3 is 16 amino acids long. CDR1 LGHDT and CDR2 YNNKEL come from the germline V gene (reference sequence). DNA for the CDR3: TGTGCCAGCAGCCGAAGACAGGGGCGAGGAGTCAACGAGCAGTACTTC. It is translated as CASSRRQGRGVNEQYF.